This T cell receptor beta chain was retrieved from a study of T cells generated in artificial thymic organoids. TCRalpha and TCRbeta libraries were amplified separately by semi-nested PCR with TRAC or TRBC reverse primers. A single record per CDR3 protein comes from TCRdb applying MiXCR to the 5' RACE reads. The profile shows several thousand distinct CDR3 sequences, around a third of them singletons. In its sample, this clonotype ranks as medium-sized. Total RNA came from around 40,000 to 200,000 sorted cells. This CDR3 is built from 13 residues. CDR1 and CDR2 from the germline V gene are SGHTA and FQGNSA. Trimming took 9 bases from V and 2 from J; bases not matched to a gene: 4.

This sequence was found in a human donor who gave cord blood stem cells for thymic organoid culture, a cardiac surgery patient who gave postnatal thymus, or a blood donor (not recorded which). This chain joins TRBV7-2 and TRBJ2-3; TRBD2 matches 8 bases. Sequencing was done on a sample of naive CD8+ T cells from blood. The subset is: CD3+TCRalphabeta+CD8SP T cells; for blood, CD45RO-CCR7+ naive CD8+ T cells. CDR3 amino acids: CASTGGDTDTQYF. CDR3 in DNA: TGTGCCAGTACGGGGGGGGACACAGATACGCAGTATTTT.